These T cell receptor beta chains were read from a single sample in a study of early T cells in non-severe SARS-CoV-2 infection. TCRdb itself ran the 5' RACE reads through MiXCR, one entry per CDR3 protein. This sample has about 71,000 distinct CDR3 sequences, with approximately 15% found just once. Sample: whole blood. The receptors shown here come from an adult who was a healthcare worker with PCR-confirmed SARS-CoV-2 infection or an uninfected control (not recorded which). CDR3s include the opening cysteine and the closing phenylalanine or tryptophan. Fields, in order: J gene, clone size, D gene, V gene, CDR3 DNA, CDR3 protein. A D gene is named only where the DNA matches it firmly. The listing skips clone size in some rows; elsewhere it reads once, few, many or a size class.

>TRBJ2-7|few|NA|TRBV15
TGTGCCACCAGCAGGACAGGGAGGGAGCAGTACTTC
CATSRTGREQYF
>TRBJ2-1|NA|NA|TRBV6-2/TRBV6-3
TGTGCCAGCAGTTCCCTCCGCGGGATCAATGAGCAGTTCTTC
CASSSLRGINEQFF
>TRBJ1-2|NA|TRBD1|TRBV27
TGTGCCAGCACTCCTGACAGGGAAGGGACCTATGGCTACACCTTC
CASTPDREGTYGYTF
>TRBJ1-4|many|NA|TRBV20-1
TGCAGTGCTAACCAGCTCGAAAAACTGTTTTTT
CSANQLEKLFF
>TRBJ1-2|few|NA|TRBV5-1
TGCGCCAGCAGCTCTGCTAACAGGGAAGCGTACACCTTC
CASSSANREAYTF
>TRBJ2-2|NA|NA|TRBV7-9
TGTGCCAGCAGCTTAGTCGGCCAGGGATTTACCGGGGAGCTGTTTTTT
CASSLVGQGFTGELFF
>TRBJ1-5|NA|NA|TRBV5-5
TGTGCCAGCAGCTTGTTGTCCATGAATAGCAATCAGCCCCAGCATTTT
CASSLLSMNSNQPQHF
>TRBJ1-2|few|NA|TRBV11-2
TGTGCCAGCAGCTTAGATGACGGAAGGGACTACACCTTC
CASSLDDGRDYTF
>TRBJ2-3|NA|NA|TRBV25-1
TGTGCCAGCAGTCGTGTGGGCACAGATACGCAGTATTTT
CASSRVGTDTQYF
>TRBJ2-7|NA|NA|TRBV29-1
TGCAGCGTTGAATCGGGGCCCTACGAGCAGTACTTC
CSVESGPYEQYF
>TRBJ2-2|many|NA|TRBV20-1
TGCGGGTTTCGAACGGGACCTGGGGCCGGGGAGCTGTTTTTT
CGFRTGPGAGELFF
>TRBJ2-4|once|NA|TRBV12-5
TGTGCTAGTGGGCCACAGGGTATCCTGGCCAAAAACATTCAGTACTTC
CASGPQGILAKNIQYF
>TRBJ2-3|many|NA|TRBV20-1
TGCAGTGCTAGAGGTTCGGGGGCAGATACGCAGTATTTT
CSARGSGADTQYF
>TRBJ2-3|NA|TRBD2|TRBV9
TGTGCCAGCAGCGTAAAACTAGCGGGGGACCCCTCGGTAGATACGCAGTATTTT
CASSVKLAGDPSVDTQYF
>TRBJ2-1|few|NA|TRBV7-2
TGTGCCAGCAGCTTAGTGGAGAATGAGCAGTTCTTC
CASSLVENEQFF
>TRBJ2-7|many|TRBD2|TRBV7-2
TGTGCCAGCAGCTTCAACGGGGGGGCTGAGGAGCAGTACTTC
CASSFNGGAEEQYF
>TRBJ1-4|NA|NA|TRBV29-1
TGCAGCGCCCTGATAGATAGTCCAAAACTGTTTTTT
CSALIDSPKLFF
>TRBJ2-7|NA|NA|TRBV28
TGTGCCAGCAGTTTATTCGGGGCCTACTCCTACGAGCAGTACTTC
CASSLFGAYSYEQYF
>TRBJ2-3|few|TRBD2|TRBV7-6
TGTGCCAGCAGCGCCACTAGCGGCGGAGCGGGGGGGCACACAGATACGCAGTATTTT
CASSATSGGAGGHTDTQYF
>TRBJ1-5|NA|NA|TRBV13
TGTGCCAGCAGCTTAGGCAGGGGCAGGCAGCCCCAGCATTTT
CASSLGRGRQPQHF
>TRBJ2-7|many|NA|TRBV9
TGTGCCAGCAGCGCCGATGCGGGACAGACCTACGAGCAGTACTTC
CASSADAGQTYEQYF
>TRBJ2-3|few|TRBD1|TRBV29-1
TGCAGCGTTGCAGGGGGCTTGGGCACAGATACGCAGTATTTT
CSVAGGLGTDTQYF
>TRBJ2-5|NA|TRBD2|TRBV5-4
TGTGCCAGCAGCCCTTTAGCGGGGGGGCTAGAGACCCAGTACTTC
CASSPLAGGLETQYF
>TRBJ2-1|few|NA|TRBV12-3/TRBV12-4
TGTGCCAGCAGTTCTACGGCGTGGGTCGCCTACAATGAGCAGTTCTTC
CASSSTAWVAYNEQFF
>TRBJ1-1|few|NA|TRBV7-2
TGTGCCAGCAGCTCGCAGACCCTGAACACTGAAGCTTTCTTT
CASSSQTLNTEAFF
>TRBJ1-3|NA|NA|TRBV11-2
TGTGCCAGCAGCTTAAACCCCCAAGGCGCTGGAAACACCATATATTTT
CASSLNPQGAGNTIYF